This TCR beta chain was identified in a study of T cell responses to AZD1222 COVID-19 vaccine. Trimming cost V 9 bases and J 5 bases; bases outside gene matches: 9. The CDR3 extends over 14 amino acids. CDR1 SGHRS and CDR2 YFSETQ come from the germline V gene. For this clone: Antigen unknown.

Produced via immunoSEQ multiplex PCR; TCRdb's table is partial and in-frame only. This table holds approximately 200,000 clones, approximately 87% found once. Study-level findings and limits: Most donors were white British and more were female, and clonal diversity was possibly underestimated. Just a handful of AZD1222 recipients were seropositive at baseline. There were vaccine-associated CD4 TCRs across spike, dominant at 160-218 and 743-854. Spike-specific TCR breadth and depth rose after two AZD1222 doses.

The V call is TRBV5-1, the J call TRBJ2-1, with 9 bases fitting TRBD1. The sample in question was peripheral blood, obtained on day 0 of MenACWY control vaccination. This TCR derives from an adult in good health. CDR3 sequence (DNA): TGCGCCACCAACCCGGGACAGGGCAACAATGAGCAGTTCTTC. It specifies CATNPGQGNNEQFF.